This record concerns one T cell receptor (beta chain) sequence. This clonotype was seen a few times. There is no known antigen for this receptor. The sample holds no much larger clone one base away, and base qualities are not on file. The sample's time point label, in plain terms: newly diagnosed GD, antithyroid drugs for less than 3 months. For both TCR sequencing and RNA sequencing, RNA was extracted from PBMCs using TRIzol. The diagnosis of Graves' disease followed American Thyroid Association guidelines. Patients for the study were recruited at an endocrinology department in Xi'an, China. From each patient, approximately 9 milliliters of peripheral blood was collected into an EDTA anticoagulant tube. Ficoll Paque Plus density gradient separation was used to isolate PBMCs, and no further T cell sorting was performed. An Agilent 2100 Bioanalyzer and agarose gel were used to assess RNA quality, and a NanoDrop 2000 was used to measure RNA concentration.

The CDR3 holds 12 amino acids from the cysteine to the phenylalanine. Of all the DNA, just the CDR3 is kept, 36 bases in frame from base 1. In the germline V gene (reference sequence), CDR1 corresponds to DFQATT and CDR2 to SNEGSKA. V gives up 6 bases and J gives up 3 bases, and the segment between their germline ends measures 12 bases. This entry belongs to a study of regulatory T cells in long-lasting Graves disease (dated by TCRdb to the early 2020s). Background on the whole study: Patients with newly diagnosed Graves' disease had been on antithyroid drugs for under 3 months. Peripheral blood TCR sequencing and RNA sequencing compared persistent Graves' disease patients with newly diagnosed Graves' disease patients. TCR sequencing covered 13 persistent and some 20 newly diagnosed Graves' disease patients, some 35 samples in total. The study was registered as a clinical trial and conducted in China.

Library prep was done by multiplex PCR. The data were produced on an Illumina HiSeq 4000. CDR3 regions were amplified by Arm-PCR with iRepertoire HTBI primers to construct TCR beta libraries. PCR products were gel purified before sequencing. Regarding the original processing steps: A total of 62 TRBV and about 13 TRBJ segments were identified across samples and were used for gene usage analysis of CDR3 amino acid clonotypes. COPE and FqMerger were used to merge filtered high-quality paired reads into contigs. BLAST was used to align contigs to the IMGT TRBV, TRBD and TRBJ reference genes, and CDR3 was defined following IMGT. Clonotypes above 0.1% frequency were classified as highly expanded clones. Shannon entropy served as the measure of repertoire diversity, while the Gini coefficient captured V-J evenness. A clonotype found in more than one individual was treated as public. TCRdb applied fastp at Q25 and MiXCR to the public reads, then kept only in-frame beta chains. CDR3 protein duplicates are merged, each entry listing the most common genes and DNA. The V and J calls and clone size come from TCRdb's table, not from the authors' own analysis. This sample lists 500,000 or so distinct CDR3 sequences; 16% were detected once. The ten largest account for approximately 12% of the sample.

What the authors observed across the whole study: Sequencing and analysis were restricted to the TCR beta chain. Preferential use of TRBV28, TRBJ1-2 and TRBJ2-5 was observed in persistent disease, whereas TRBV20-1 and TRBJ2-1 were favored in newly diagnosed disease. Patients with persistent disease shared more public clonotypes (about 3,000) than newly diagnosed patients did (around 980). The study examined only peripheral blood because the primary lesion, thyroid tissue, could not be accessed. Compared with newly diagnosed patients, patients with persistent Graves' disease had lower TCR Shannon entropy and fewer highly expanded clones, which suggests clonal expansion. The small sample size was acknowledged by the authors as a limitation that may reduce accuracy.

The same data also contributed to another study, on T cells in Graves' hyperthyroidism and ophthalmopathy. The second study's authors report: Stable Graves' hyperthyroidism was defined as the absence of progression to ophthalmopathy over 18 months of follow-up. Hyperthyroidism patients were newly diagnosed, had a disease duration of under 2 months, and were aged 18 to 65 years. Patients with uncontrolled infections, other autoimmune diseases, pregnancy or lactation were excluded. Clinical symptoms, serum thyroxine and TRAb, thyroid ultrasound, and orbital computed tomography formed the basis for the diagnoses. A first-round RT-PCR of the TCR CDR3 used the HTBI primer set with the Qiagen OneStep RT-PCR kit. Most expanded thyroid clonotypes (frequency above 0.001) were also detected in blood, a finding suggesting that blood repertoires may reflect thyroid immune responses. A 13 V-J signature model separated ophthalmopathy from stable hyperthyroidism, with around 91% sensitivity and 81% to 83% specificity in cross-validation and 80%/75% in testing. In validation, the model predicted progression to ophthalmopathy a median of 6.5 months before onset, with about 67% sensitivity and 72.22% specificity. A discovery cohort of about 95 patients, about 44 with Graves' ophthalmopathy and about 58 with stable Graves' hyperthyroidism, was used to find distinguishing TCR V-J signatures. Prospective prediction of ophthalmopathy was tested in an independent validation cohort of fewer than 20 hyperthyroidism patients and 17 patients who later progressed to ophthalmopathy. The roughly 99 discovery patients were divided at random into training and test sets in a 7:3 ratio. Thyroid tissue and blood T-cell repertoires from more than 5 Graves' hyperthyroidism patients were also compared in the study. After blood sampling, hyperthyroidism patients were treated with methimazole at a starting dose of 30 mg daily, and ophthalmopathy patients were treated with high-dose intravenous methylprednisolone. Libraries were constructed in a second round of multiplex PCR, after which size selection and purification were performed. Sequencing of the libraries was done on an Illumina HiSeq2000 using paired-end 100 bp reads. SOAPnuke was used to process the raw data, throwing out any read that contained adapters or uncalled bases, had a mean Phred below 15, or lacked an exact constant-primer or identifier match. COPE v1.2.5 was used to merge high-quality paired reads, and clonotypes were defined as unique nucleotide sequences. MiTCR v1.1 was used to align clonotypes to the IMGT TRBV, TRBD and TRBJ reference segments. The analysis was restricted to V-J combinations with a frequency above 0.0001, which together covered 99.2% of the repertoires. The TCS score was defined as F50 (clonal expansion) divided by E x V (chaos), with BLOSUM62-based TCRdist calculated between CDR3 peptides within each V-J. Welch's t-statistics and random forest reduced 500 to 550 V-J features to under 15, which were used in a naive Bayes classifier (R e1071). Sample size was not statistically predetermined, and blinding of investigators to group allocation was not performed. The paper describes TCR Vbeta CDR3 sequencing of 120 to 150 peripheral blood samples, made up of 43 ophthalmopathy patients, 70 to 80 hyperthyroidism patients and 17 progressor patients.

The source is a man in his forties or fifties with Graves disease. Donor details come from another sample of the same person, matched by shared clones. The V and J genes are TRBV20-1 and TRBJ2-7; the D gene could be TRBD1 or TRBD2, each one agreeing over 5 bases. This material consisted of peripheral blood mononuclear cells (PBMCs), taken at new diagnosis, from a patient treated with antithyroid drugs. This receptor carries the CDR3 CSAPGTVYEQYF. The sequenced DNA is TGCAGTGCCCCCGGGACGGTCTACGAGCAGTACTTC.